This T cell receptor (beta chain) derives from a study of post-analysis software for immune sequencing data. On this clonotype itself: Its antigen remains unidentified.

This CDR3 is built from 16 residues. V was cut by 4 bases and J by 5 bases, with 21 bases left in between. Germline CDR1 and CDR2: SGHTS and YDEGEE. General study findings and limits: Higher frequency in patients than in controls was seen for roughly five TRBV segments, with TRBV5-6, TRBV5-1 and TRBV20-1 among them.

cDNA libraries for TCR beta contained unique molecular identifiers. It was from approximately 0.91 to 9.4 million T cells that 530,000 or so cDNA molecules came. TCRdb passed the PCR reads through MiXCR, listing each CDR3 protein once. The profile shows approximately 730,000 distinct CDR3 sequences, roughly 46% of them singletons. Input material: blood. The J gene is TRBJ2-5, the V gene TRBV5-8, with D possibly called TRBD1 or TRBD2 (6 bases each). The TCR sequence derives from a girl aged 10 to 17 with multiple sclerosis. The CDR3: CASSPEPDRRGETQYF. The CDR3 region has the DNA TGTGCCAGCAGCCCCGAGCCCGACAGGAGGGGCGAGACCCAGTACTTC.